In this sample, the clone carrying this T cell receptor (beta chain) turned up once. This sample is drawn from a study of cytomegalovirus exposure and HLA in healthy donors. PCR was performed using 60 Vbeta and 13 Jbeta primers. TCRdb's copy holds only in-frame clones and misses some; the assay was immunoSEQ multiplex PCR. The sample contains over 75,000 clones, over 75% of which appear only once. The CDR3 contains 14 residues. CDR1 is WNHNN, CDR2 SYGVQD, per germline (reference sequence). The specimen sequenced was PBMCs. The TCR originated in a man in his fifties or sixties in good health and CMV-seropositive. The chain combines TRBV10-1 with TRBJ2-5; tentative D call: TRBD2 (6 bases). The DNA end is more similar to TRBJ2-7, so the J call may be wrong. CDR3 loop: CASSPGLPAYEQYF. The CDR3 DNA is TGCGCCAGCAGTCCGGGACTTCCTGCCTACGAGCAGTACTTC.